This T cell receptor beta chain is drawn from a study of glioma-infiltrating T cells listed by TCRdb under 2016. About the study as a whole: Low-grade gliomas were WHO grade II oligodendrogliomas or astrocytomas, and glioblastomas were WHO grade IV tumors sampled at initial rather than recurrent diagnosis. To measure divergence between tissue and blood T-cell populations, each tissue-infiltrating repertoire was compared with the peripheral blood repertoire of the same patient. Three low-grade glioma patients, 7 to 9 primary glioblastoma patients and three non-glioma patients contributing non-neoplastic brain tissue were included in the paired cohort. Glioma patients received dexamethasone for six or fewer days before surgery. The sequencing target for blood libraries was about 4.5- to 10-fold coverage of about 960,000 peripheral T cells. Glioma tissue, non-neoplastic brain tissue and matched peripheral blood mononuclear cells were used as sources from which TCR alpha- and beta-chain repertoires were sequenced.

TCR alpha and beta CDR3 regions were amplified with the iRepertoire nested amplicon-rescue multiplex PCR (arm-PCR) platform from RNA. The input for one-step reverse transcription and amplification was roughly 85-400 ng of tissue mRNA or PBMC total RNA. Following bead purification, Illumina adapters were added through a secondary multiplex PCR, and the libraries were then gel-purified between 200 and 400 bp. The libraries contained internal 6-nucleotide barcodes that were used for demultiplexing. Libraries were sequenced on an Illumina MiSeq with 2x220 or 2x250 nucleotide paired-end reads. As for the authors' bioinformatics: Paired reads were merged with FLASH 1.2.11 and aligned to the GRCh37 human genome with BWA-MEM before extracting TRA and TRB reads. An IMGT-derived reference of cassette sequences and CDR3 motifs, with pseudogenes included, was used for V and J assignment. Reads were translated in three frames, and productive CDR3s were defined as those with a C...FGXG motif and no stop codons. Unique combinations of V-J cassette pair and CDR3 amino acid sequence were defined as clonotypes. Filtering of reads was based on Hamming distance, with the threshold set by the sequence error rate of each sample in mapped regions. TCRdb reprocessed the public reads (quality trimming at Q25 with fastp, clone calling with MiXCR) and kept in-frame beta chains. When rows share a CDR3 protein, they turn into one entry using the most common DNA and genes. Clone size and V and J calls follow TCRdb, not the original study. Counted in this sample were about 380,000 distinct CDR3 sequences; approximately 42% of them appeared once. The ten largest clones capture approximately 12% of the sample.

Sequences SGHRS (CDR1) and YFSETQ (CDR2) are obtained from the germline V gene. The CDR3 spans 16 residues, from the cysteine through the phenylalanine. Of the read, only the CDR3 DNA is kept; its 48 bases are in frame from base 1. The V end loses 2 bases and the J end loses 1 base, and a stretch of 15 bases separates them. Immediately after resection, surgical brain or tumor specimens were cryofrozen in liquid nitrogen, with peripheral blood cells collected concurrently. This clonotype showed up just a few times. The specificity of this receptor is unknown. The record has no base qualities; no much larger clone is one base away. The study at large found these results: VJ-independent divergence between tissue and blood was found to be below expectation in non-neoplastic patients but above expectation in all gliomas, particularly low-grade gliomas. Very few CDR3 sequences were found to be shared between tissue and blood, and this scarcity was attributed to high CDR3 diversity and limited sampling. Patients with low tissue-blood divergence were marked by a signature set of shared blood CDR3 motifs, and this signature set was depleted in highly divergent patients. Group comparisons rested on small numbers: three non-neoplastic, three low-grade glioma and 7 or 8 glioblastoma patients.

Sample: glioma tissue, nonneoplastic brain tissue, or PBMCs (not recorded which). This receptor chain uses TRBV5-1 and TRBJ1-1, with a tentative D gene TRBD1 over 6 matching bases. The TCR comes from a human donor with low-grade glioma or glioblastoma, undergoing nonglioma brain surgery, or in good health (not recorded which). The CDR3 in this case is CASSFSTGTANTEAFF. The DNA sequence is as follows: TGCGCCAGCAGCTTTTCAACAGGGACCGCGAACACTGAAGCTTTCTTT. This CDR3, with the reference TRBV5-1 and TRBJ1-1 proteins standing in past its ends, gives the full variable domain KAGVTQTPRYLIKTRGQQVTLSCSPISGHRSVSWYQQTPGQGLQFLFEYFSETQRNKGNFPGRFSGRQFSNSRSEMNVSTLELGDSALYLCASSFSTGTANTEAFFGQGTRLTVV.